The rows below give T cell receptor beta chains drawn from one sample of a study of blood T cell repertoires in COVID-19. Measured with immunoSEQ multiplex PCR; TCRdb has only the in-frame clones, and not every one. There are 150,000 to 200,000 clones in the sample; 79% occur only once, and approximately 15% lies in the top ten. Sequencing was carried out using peripheral blood. The receptors were sampled from a man aged 55-75 years with active or convalescent COVID-19. The CDR3 runs from the conserved cysteine through the conserved F or W. Fields, in order: J gene, D gene, V gene, clone size, CDR3 protein, CDR3 DNA. A D gene is named only where the DNA matches it firmly. Size values are once, few and many counts, or a class for expanded clones, and some rows have none.

j_call: TRBJ2-7
d_call: TRBD1
v_call: TRBV5-4
clone_size: .
cdr3_aa: CASSLDGQGGPYEQYF
cdr3_nt: TGTGCCAGCAGCTTGGATGGACAGGGGGGGCCCTACGAGCAGTACTTC

j_call: TRBJ2-2
d_call: TRBD2
v_call: TRBV11-3
clone_size: once
cdr3_aa: CASSPIAGANTGELFF
cdr3_nt: TGTGCCAGCAGCCCAATAGCGGGGGCGAACACCGGGGAGCTGTTTTTT

j_call: TRBJ1-5
d_call: .
v_call: TRBV12-3/TRBV12-4
clone_size: .
cdr3_aa: CASTWGGQPQHF
cdr3_nt: TGTGCCAGCACTTGGGGGGGACAGCCCCAGCATTTT

j_call: TRBJ1-2
d_call: .
v_call: TRBV2
clone_size: .
cdr3_aa: CASSLPGGATNYGYTF
cdr3_nt: TGTGCCAGCTCCCTGCCGGGGGGGGCAACTAACTATGGCTACACCTTC

j_call: TRBJ2-3
d_call: TRBD2
v_call: TRBV27
clone_size: .
cdr3_aa: CASGSGGGSEPDTQYF
cdr3_nt: TGTGCCAGCGGATCGGGCGGCGGGAGTGAACCAGATACGCAGTATTTT

j_call: TRBJ2-3
d_call: TRBD2
v_call: TRBV7-2
clone_size: .
cdr3_aa: CASSQREGLDTQYF
cdr3_nt: TGTGCCAGCAGCCAGCGGGAGGGCCTGGATACGCAGTATTTT

j_call: TRBJ1-5
d_call: .
v_call: TRBV28
clone_size: .
cdr3_aa: CASSLQGYNQPQHF
cdr3_nt: TGTGCCAGCAGCCTACAGGGATACAATCAGCCCCAGCATTTT

j_call: TRBJ2-7
d_call: TRBD1
v_call: TRBV6-5
clone_size: .
cdr3_aa: CASSWGTGGSYEQYF
cdr3_nt: TGTGCCAGCAGTTGGGGGACAGGGGGCTCCTACGAGCAGTACTTC

j_call: TRBJ1-2
d_call: TRBD1
v_call: TRBV10-3
clone_size: .
cdr3_aa: CATDPGGGNYGYTF
cdr3_nt: TGTGCCACCGACCCAGGGGGTGGGAACTATGGCTACACCTTC

j_call: TRBJ2-1
d_call: .
v_call: TRBV19
clone_size: .
cdr3_aa: CASTGGDLSGDEQFF
cdr3_nt: TGTGCCAGTACAGGGGGAGATCTTTCGGGAGATGAGCAGTTCTTC

j_call: TRBJ2-1
d_call: .
v_call: TRBV5-1
clone_size: .
cdr3_aa: CASSLGGATSYNEQFF
cdr3_nt: TGCGCCAGCAGCTTGGGTGGGGCAACTTCCTACAATGAGCAGTTCTTC

j_call: TRBJ1-5
d_call: .
v_call: TRBV21-1
clone_size: .
cdr3_aa: CASSGPGQGERMNQPQHF
cdr3_nt: TGTGCCAGCAGCGGCCCGGGACAGGGCGAAAGGATGAATCAGCCCCAGCATTTT

j_call: TRBJ1-3
d_call: TRBD1
v_call: TRBV28
clone_size: .
cdr3_aa: CASRLGQVNGNTIYF
cdr3_nt: TGTGCCAGCAGACTCGGACAGGTTAATGGAAACACCATATATTTT

j_call: TRBJ2-7
d_call: .
v_call: TRBV12-3/TRBV12-4
clone_size: .
cdr3_aa: CASSFAYEQYF
cdr3_nt: TGTGCCAGCAGTTTCGCGTACGAGCAGTACTTC

j_call: TRBJ2-7
d_call: .
v_call: TRBV10-3
clone_size: .
cdr3_aa: CAITQGGGYEQYF
cdr3_nt: TGTGCCATCACCCAAGGGGGTGGCTACGAGCAGTACTTC

j_call: TRBJ2-3
d_call: .
v_call: TRBV2
clone_size: .
cdr3_aa: CASITEGTDTQYF
cdr3_nt: TGTGCCAGCATAACCGAGGGCACAGATACGCAGTATTTT

j_call: TRBJ1-5
d_call: .
v_call: TRBV9
clone_size: .
cdr3_aa: CASSPSWGRLQPQHF
cdr3_nt: TGTGCCAGCAGCCCCTCGTGGGGCAGGCTTCAGCCCCAGCATTTT

j_call: TRBJ1-6
d_call: .
v_call: TRBV5-1
clone_size: .
cdr3_aa: CASSQQSNRNSPLHF
cdr3_nt: TGCGCCAGCAGCCAACAGTCAAACCGTAATTCACCCCTCCACTTT

j_call: TRBJ1-4
d_call: TRBD1
v_call: TRBV28
clone_size: .
cdr3_aa: CASSLGQGVEKLFF
cdr3_nt: TGTGCCAGCAGTTTGGGACAGGGGGTTGAAAAACTGTTTTTT

j_call: TRBJ1-1
d_call: TRBD1
v_call: TRBV7-9
clone_size: .
cdr3_aa: CASSRGPGQGDTEAFF
cdr3_nt: TGTGCCAGCAGCAGAGGACCTGGACAGGGGGACACTGAAGCTTTCTTT

j_call: TRBJ1-1
d_call: .
v_call: TRBV7-2
clone_size: .
cdr3_aa: CASSLQPVNTEAFF
cdr3_nt: TGTGCCAGCAGCTTACAACCGGTGAACACTGAAGCTTTCTTT

j_call: TRBJ2-2
d_call: TRBD1
v_call: TRBV7-2
clone_size: .
cdr3_aa: CASSLGGTGTFMTGELFF
cdr3_nt: TGTGCCAGCAGCTTAGGAGGGACAGGGACGTTTATGACCGGGGAGCTGTTTTTT

j_call: TRBJ1-1
d_call: .
v_call: TRBV19
clone_size: .
cdr3_aa: CASSTDWWTEAFF
cdr3_nt: TGTGCCAGTAGTACGGACTGGTGGACTGAAGCTTTCTTT

j_call: TRBJ2-7
d_call: .
v_call: TRBV4-3
clone_size: .
cdr3_aa: CASSQQTGLGTYEQYF
cdr3_nt: TGCGCCAGCAGCCAGCAGACGGGGTTGGGGACCTACGAGCAGTACTTC

j_call: TRBJ2-3
d_call: TRBD2
v_call: TRBV29-1
clone_size: few
cdr3_aa: CSVALAETDTQYF
cdr3_nt: TGCAGCGTTGCACTAGCGGAAACAGATACGCAGTATTTT

j_call: TRBJ1-5
d_call: TRBD1
v_call: TRBV19
clone_size: many
cdr3_aa: CASSPSRDRGNQPQHF
cdr3_nt: TGTGCCAGTAGTCCGTCCCGGGACAGGGGGAATCAGCCCCAGCATTTT

j_call: TRBJ1-5
d_call: .
v_call: TRBV28
clone_size: .
cdr3_aa: CASSLGGLNNQPQHF
cdr3_nt: TGTGCCAGCAGTTTGGGGGGGCTCAACAATCAGCCCCAGCATTTT

j_call: TRBJ2-7
d_call: TRBD1
v_call: TRBV14
clone_size: .
cdr3_aa: CASSPPGTGGSNEQYF
cdr3_nt: TGTGCCAGCAGCCCTCCCGGGACAGGGGGATCAAACGAGCAGTACTTC

j_call: TRBJ1-1
d_call: .
v_call: TRBV10-3
clone_size: .
cdr3_aa: CAIGLAGNTEAFF
cdr3_nt: TGTGCCATCGGCCTGGCAGGGAACACTGAAGCTTTCTTT

j_call: TRBJ2-7
d_call: TRBD2
v_call: TRBV7-2
clone_size: .
cdr3_aa: CASSSTGGDDEQYF
cdr3_nt: TGTGCCAGCAGCTCCACGGGGGGGGACGACGAGCAGTACTTC

j_call: TRBJ1-1
d_call: .
v_call: TRBV4-2
clone_size: .
cdr3_aa: CASSQEERTQAFF
cdr3_nt: TGTGCCAGCAGCCAAGAGGAAAGGACTCAAGCTTTCTTT

j_call: TRBJ2-3
d_call: TRBD1
v_call: TRBV6-1
clone_size: .
cdr3_aa: CASSDRGRRFTDTQYF
cdr3_nt: TGTGCCAGCAGTGACAGGGGGCGCAGATTCACAGATACGCAGTATTTT

j_call: TRBJ2-1
d_call: TRBD1
v_call: TRBV27
clone_size: .
cdr3_aa: CASSGTGPEGEQFF
cdr3_nt: TGTGCCAGCAGTGGGACAGGGCCTGAAGGGGAGCAGTTCTTC

j_call: TRBJ2-3
d_call: TRBD2
v_call: TRBV6-5
clone_size: .
cdr3_aa: CASSFQLAGWGDTQYF
cdr3_nt: TGTGCCAGCAGTTTCCAACTAGCGGGATGGGGTGATACGCAGTATTTT

j_call: TRBJ2-5
d_call: .
v_call: TRBV4-1
clone_size: few
cdr3_aa: CASSQDPQETQYF
cdr3_nt: TGCGCCAGCAGCCAAGATCCTCAAGAGACCCAGTACTTC

j_call: TRBJ2-7
d_call: TRBD2
v_call: TRBV28
clone_size: .
cdr3_aa: CASSWGGKSYEQYF
cdr3_nt: TGTGCCAGCAGCTGGGGGGGGAAATCCTACGAGCAGTACTTC